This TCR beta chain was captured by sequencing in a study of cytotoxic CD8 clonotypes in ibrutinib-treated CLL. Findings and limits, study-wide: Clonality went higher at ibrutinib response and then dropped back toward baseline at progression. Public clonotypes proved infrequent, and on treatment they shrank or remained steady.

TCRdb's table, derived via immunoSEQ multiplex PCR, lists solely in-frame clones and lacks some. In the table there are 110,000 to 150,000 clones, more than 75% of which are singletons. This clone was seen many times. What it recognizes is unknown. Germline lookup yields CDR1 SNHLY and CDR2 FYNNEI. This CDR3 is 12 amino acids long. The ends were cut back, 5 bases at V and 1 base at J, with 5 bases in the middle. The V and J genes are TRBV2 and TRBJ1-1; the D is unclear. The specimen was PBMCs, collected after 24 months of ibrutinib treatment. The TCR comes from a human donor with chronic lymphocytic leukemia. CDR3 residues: CASSWGNTEAFF. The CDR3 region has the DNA TGTGCCAGCAGTTGGGGGAACACTGAAGCTTTCTTT. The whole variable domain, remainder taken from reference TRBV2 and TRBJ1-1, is EPEVTQTPSHQVTQMGQEVILRCVPISNHLYFYWYRQILGQKVEFLVSFYNNEISEKSEIFDDQFSVERPDGSNFTLKIRSTKLEDSAMYFCASSWGNTEAFFGQGTRLTVV.